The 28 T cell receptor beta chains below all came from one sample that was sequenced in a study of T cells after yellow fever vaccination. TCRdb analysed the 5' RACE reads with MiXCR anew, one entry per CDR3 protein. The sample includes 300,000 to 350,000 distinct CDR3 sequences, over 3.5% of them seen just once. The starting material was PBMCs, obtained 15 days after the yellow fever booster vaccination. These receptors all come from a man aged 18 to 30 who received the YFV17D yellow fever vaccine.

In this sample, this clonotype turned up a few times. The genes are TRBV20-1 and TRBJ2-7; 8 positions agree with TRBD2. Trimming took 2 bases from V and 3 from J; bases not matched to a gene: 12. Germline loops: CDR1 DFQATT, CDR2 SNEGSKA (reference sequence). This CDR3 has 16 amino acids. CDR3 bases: TGCAGTGCTAGACCCAAGGGCGGGCTAGCGGGCTACGAGCAGTACTTC. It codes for CSARPKGGLAGYEQYF.

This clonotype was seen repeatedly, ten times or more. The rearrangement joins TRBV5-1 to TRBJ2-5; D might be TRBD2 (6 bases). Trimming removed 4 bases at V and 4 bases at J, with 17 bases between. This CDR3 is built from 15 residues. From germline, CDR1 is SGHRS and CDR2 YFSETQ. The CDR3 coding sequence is TGCGCCAGCAGCACCGGGGCGGGGCGGCGAGAGACCCAGTACTTC. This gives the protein CASSTGAGRRETQYF.

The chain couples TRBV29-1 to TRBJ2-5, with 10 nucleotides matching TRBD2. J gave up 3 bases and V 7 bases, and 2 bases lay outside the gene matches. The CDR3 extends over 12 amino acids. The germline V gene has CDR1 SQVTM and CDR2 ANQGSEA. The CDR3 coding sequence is TGCAGCGCCGGACTAGCGGAAGAGACCCAGTACTTC. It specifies CSAGLAEETQYF.

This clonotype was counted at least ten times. The CDR3 sequence is CASSLTWTGGNTEAFF. The CDR3 region has the DNA TGTGCCAGCAGCTTAACTTGGACAGGGGGGAACACTGAAGCTTTCTTT. This chain links TRBV7-2 with TRBJ1-1, with 10 positions matching TRBD1. This CDR3 region has 16 residues. Germline assignment: CDR1 SGHTA and CDR2 FQGNSA. Losses at the gene ends were 2 bases for V and 1 base for J; bases not matched to a gene: 4.

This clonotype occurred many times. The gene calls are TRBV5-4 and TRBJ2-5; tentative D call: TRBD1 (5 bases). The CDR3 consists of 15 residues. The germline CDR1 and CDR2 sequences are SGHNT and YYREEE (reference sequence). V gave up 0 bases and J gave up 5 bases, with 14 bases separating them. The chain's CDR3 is CASSLAYDSGETQYF. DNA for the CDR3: TGTGCCAGCAGCTTGGCCTACGACAGTGGGGAGACCCAGTACTTC.

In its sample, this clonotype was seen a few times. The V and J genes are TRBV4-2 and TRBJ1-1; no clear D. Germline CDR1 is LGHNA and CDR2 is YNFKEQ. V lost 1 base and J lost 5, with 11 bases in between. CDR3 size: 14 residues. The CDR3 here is CASSQAVRETEAFF. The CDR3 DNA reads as TGTGCCAGCAGCCAAGCAGTAAGGGAAACTGAAGCTTTCTTT.

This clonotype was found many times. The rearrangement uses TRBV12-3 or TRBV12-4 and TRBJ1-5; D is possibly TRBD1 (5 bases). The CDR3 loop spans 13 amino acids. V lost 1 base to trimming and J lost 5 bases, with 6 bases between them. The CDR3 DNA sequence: TGTGCCAGCAGTTTAGGAGGGGATCAGCCCCAGCATTTT. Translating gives CASSLGGDQPQHF.

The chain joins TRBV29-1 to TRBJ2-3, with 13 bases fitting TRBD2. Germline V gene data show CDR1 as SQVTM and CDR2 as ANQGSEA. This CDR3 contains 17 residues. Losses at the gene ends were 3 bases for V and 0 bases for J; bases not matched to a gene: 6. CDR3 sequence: CSVDGTSGGASTDTQYF. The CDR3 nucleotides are TGCAGCGTTGACGGCACTAGCGGGGGGGCCAGCACAGATACGCAGTATTTT.

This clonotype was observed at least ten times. The CDR3 bases are TGTGCCAGCAGCGAACCGGGACAGCAAGAGACCCAGTACTTC. Protein: CASSEPGQQETQYF. The V and J genes are TRBV5-4 and TRBJ2-5, with 7 bases matching TRBD1. CDR1 and CDR2 from the germline V gene are SGHNT and YYREEE (reference sequence). After removal of 4 bases from V and 2 bases from J, the junction contained 5 bases not matched to a gene. CDR3 length equals 14 residues.

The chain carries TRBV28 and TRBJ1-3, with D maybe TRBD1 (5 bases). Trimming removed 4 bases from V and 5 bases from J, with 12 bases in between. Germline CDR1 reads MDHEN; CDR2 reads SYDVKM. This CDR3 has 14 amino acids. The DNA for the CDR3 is TGTGCCAGCAGTTCCCCCGGGGCTCGAAACACCATATATTTT. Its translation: CASSSPGARNTIYF.

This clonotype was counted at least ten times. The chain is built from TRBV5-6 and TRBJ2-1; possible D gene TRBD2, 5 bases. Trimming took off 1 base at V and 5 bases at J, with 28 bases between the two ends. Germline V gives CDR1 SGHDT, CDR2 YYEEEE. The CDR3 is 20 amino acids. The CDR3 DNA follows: TGTGCCAGCAGCTTGATTCGGAGGCTCGGAATATTAGGAAGAAACAATGAGCAGTTCTTC. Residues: CASSLIRRLGILGRNNEQFF.

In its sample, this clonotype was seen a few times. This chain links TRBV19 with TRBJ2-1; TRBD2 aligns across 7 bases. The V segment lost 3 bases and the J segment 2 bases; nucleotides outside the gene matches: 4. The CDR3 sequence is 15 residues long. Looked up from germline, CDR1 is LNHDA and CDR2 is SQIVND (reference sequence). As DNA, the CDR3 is TGTGCCAGTAGTATTTCTAGCGGAGCCTACAATGAGCAGTTCTTC. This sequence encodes CASSISSGAYNEQFF.

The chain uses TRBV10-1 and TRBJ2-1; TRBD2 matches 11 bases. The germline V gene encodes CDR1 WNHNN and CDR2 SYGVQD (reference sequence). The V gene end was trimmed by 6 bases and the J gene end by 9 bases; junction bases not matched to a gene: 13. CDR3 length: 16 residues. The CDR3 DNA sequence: TGCGCCAGCAGCGATAGCGGGGGGGTACGTCTGGGTGAGCAGTTCTTC. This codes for CASSDSGGVRLGEQFF.

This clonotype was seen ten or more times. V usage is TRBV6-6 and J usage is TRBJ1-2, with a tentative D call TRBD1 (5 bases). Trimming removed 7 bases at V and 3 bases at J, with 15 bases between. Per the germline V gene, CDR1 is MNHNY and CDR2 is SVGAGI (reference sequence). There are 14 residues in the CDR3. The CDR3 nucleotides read TGTGCCAGCATCTTAGGATGGGGGGACTATGGCTACACCTTC. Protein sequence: CASILGWGDYGYTF.

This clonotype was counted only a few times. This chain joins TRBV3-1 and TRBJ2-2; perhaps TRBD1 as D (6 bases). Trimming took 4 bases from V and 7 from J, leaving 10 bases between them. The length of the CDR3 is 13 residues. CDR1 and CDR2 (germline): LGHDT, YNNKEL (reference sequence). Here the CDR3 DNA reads TGTGCCAGCAGCCCCAGACAGGTCGGGGAGCTGTTTTTT. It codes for CASSPRQVGELFF.

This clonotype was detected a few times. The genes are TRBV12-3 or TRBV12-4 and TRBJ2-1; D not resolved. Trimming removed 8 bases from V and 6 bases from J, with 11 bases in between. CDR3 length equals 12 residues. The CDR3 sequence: CASGSPTNEQFF. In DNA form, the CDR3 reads TGTGCCAGCGGTTCCCCGACCAATGAGCAGTTCTTC.

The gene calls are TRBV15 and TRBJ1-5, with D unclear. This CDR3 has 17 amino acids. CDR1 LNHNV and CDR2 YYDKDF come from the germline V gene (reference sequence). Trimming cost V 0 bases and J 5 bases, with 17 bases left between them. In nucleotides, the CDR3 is TGTGCCACCAGCAGAGATTCGCCTCTGTCGGGCCATCAGCCCCAGCATTTT. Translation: CATSRDSPLSGHQPQHF.

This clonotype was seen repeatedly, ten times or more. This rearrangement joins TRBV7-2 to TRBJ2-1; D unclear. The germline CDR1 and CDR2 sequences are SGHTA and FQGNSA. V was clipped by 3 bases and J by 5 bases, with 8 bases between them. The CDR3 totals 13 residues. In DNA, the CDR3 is TGTGCCAGCAGCTTCCGACGGAACAATGAGCAGTTCTTC. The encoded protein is CASSFRRNNEQFF.

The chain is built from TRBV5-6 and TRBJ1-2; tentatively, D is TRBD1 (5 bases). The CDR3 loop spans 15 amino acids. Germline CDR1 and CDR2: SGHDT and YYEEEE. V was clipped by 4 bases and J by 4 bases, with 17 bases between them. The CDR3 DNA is TGTGCCAGCAGCCGGGGGATAGGGAAGGGCTATGGCTACACCTTC. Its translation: CASSRGIGKGYGYTF. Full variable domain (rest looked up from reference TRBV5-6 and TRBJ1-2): DAGVTQSPTHLIKTRGQQVTLRCSPKSGHDTVSWYQQALGQGPQFIFQYYEEEERQRGNFPDRFSGHQFPNYSSELNVNALLLGDSALYLCASSRGIGKGYGYTFGSGTRLTVV.

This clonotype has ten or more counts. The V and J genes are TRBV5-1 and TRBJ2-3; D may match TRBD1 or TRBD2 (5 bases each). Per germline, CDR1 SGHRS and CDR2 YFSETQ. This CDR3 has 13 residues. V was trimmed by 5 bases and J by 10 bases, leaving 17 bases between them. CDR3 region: CASSDGALDAQYF. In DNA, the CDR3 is TGCGCCAGCAGTGACGGGGCCCTAGACGCGCAGTATTTT. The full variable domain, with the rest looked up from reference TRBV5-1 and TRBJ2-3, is KAGVTQTPRYLIKTRGQQVTLSCSPISGHRSVSWYQQTPGQGLQFLFEYFSETQRNKGNFPGRFSGRQFSNSRSEMNVSTLELGDSALYLCASSDGALDAQYFGPGTRLTVL.

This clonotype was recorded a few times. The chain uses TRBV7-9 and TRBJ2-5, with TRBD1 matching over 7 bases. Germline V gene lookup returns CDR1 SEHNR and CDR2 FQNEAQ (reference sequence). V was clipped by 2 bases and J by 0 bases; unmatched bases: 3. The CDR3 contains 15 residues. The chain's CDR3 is CASSLPGGYQETQYF. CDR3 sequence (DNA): TGTGCCAGCAGCTTACCAGGGGGTTACCAAGAGACCCAGTACTTC. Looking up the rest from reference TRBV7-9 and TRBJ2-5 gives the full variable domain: DTGVSQNPRHKITKRGQNVTFRCDPISEHNRLYWYRQTLGQGPEFLTYFQNEAQLEKSRLLSDRFSAERPKGSFSTLEIQRTEQGDSAMYLCASSLPGGYQETQYFGPGTRLLVL.

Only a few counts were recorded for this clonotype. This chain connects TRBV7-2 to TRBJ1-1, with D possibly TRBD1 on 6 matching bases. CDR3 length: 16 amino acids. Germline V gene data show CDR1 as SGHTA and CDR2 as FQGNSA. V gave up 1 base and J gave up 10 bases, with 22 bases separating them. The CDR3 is CASSLDISGQGERAFF. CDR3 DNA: TGTGCCAGCAGCTTAGACATCTCGGGACAAGGCGAGCGAGCTTTCTTT.

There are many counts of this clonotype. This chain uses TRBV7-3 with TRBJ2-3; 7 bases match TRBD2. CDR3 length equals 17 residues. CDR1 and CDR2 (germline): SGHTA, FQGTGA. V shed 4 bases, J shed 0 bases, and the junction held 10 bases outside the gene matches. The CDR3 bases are TGTGCCAGCAGCTCCCCCCGGGAGCGGGGTAGCACAGATACGCAGTATTTT. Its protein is CASSSPRERGSTDTQYF.

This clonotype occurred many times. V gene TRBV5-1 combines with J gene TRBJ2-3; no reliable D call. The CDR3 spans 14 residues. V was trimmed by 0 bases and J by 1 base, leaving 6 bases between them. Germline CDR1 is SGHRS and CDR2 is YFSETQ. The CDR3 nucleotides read TGCGCCAGCAGCTTGGGCATCCGCACAGATACGCAGTATTTT. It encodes CASSLGIRTDTQYF.

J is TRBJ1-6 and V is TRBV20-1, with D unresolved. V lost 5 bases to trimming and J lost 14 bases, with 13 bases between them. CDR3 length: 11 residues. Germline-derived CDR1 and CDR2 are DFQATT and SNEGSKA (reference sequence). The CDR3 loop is CSAGSQVALHF. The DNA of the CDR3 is TGCAGTGCTGGTTCGCAGGTGGCCCTCCACTTT.

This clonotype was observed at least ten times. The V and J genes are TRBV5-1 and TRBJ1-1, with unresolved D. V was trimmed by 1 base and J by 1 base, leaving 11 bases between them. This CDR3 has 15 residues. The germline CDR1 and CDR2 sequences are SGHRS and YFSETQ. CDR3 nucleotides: TGCGCCAGCAGCTTGATGTGGGTAGGGAACACTGAAGCTTTCTTT. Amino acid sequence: CASSLMWVGNTEAFF.

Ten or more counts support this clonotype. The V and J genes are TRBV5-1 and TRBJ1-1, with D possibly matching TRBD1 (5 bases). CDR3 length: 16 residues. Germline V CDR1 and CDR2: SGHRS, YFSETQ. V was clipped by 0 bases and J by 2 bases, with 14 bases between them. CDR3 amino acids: CASSLGGRDGNTEAFF. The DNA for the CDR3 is TGCGCCAGCAGCTTGGGCGGCAGGGACGGAAACACTGAAGCTTTCTTT.

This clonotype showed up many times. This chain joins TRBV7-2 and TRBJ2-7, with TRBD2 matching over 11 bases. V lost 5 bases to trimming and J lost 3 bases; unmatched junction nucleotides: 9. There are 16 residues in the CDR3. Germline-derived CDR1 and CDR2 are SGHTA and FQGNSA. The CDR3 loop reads CASSLQTSGTNYEQYF. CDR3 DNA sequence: TGTGCCAGCAGCCTCCAGACTAGCGGGACCAACTACGAGCAGTACTTC.